This T cell receptor beta chain originates from a study of blood T cell repertoires in COVID-19. Turning to the study itself: The analysed material was cDNA or gDNA that came from T cells, B-cell-depleted T cells, or PBMCs.

The germline V gene encodes CDR1 SGHNT and CDR2 YYREEE (reference sequence). CDR3 size: 15 residues. Trimming shortened V by 1 base and J by 4 bases, and 15 bases separated the two germline ends. Authors' processing steps: How many nucleated cells were present was estimated from reference gene primer amplification. The assay was immunoSEQ multiplex PCR, and TCRdb's table has in-frame clones only and misses some. That table supplies the V and J calls and clone size; D and trimming were determined from the DNA. Of about 50,000 clones listed, roughly 82% are singletons. The chain has TRBV5-4 and TRBJ2-7, with a weak D call TRBD2 (5 bases). This receptor was taken from a human donor in a cohort sampled during active COVID-19. Sequencing used peripheral blood. CDR3 protein: CASSLTTAAPYEQYF. The CDR3, as DNA: TGTGCCAGCAGCTTGACAACAGCGGCCCCATACGAGCAGTACTTC.